This T cell receptor (beta chain) appears in the sequencing data of a study of OX40 agonist ivuxolimab in advanced cancers. About the investigation overall: Ivuxolimab was an agonistic, fully human IgG2 monoclonal antibody directed against OX40 (CD134), a costimulatory receptor. Intravenous ivuxolimab was administered to patients every 2 weeks at six dose levels: 0.01, 0.1, 0.3, 1.5, 3 and 10 mg/kg. Of the 50 to 55 patients in dose escalation, about 20 had hepatocellular carcinoma, about 15 had melanoma, 9 had renal cell carcinoma and 9 had head and neck cancer. In the dose-escalation cohort, 82.7% of patients were male, and the mean age was around 60 years, with a range of 23 to 79. Prior anti-PD-1, anti-PD-L1 or anti-CTLA-4 therapy was permitted, and checkpoint inhibitors had been received by about 36% of dose-escalation patients. Partial responses were achieved by three dose-escalation patients, of whom one had hepatocellular carcinoma and two had cutaneous melanoma. The purpose of peripheral TCRbeta sequencing was to test whether ivuxolimab changed TCR sequence diversity and led to clonal T-cell expansion. The paper describes the monotherapy dose-escalation part (N ≈ 52 patients) of the phase I trial of ivuxolimab. Study-wide findings and limitations: At doses from 0.1 to 3.0 mg/kg, clonal expansion was seen in both CD4+ and CD8+ blood T cells between baseline and week 6. Low levels of normalized T-cell clonal expansion were also seen in some nonresponding patients. In the 0.1-3.0 mg/kg groups, partial responders were among the patients with the lowest normalized peripheral clonal expansion, particularly in CD8+ T cells. After ivuxolimab, expanded clones were on average more numerous among CD8+ T cells than among CD4+ T cells. The antigen specificity of the clonally expanded peripheral T cells was not determined.

V sheds 3 bases and J sheds 0 bases, leaving 11 bases between their ends. Spanning cysteine to phenylalanine, the CDR3 consists of 16 amino acids. The sequence is cut down to CDR3 DNA, 48 bases in frame from base 1. CDR1 KGHSH and CDR2 LQKENI are derived from the germline V gene. The trial excluded patients who had a history of autoimmune disease or who were on systemic immunosuppression. Peripheral blood for TCR sequencing was drawn from every dose cohort at baseline, at cycle 4 day 1 and at cycle 7 day 1. The samples were drawn from a first-in-human, open-label, multicenter phase I dose-escalation trial of ivuxolimab. Adults with locally advanced or metastatic melanoma, renal cell carcinoma, hepatocellular carcinoma or head and neck squamous cell carcinoma were enrolled in the trial. Before TCR sequencing, CD4+ T cells and CD8+ T cells were sorted from peripheral blood as separate populations. Genomic DNA was extracted from sorted cells for sequencing of the TCRbeta CDR3 region. TCRbeta CDR3 regions were sequenced using the immunoSEQ Assay. TCRdb holds this immuneACCESS table with in-frame rearrangements only. Some clones are missing; in checked studies, unresolved V genes explain under half, and the rest has no known cause. Within this sample are 45,000 to 65,000 clones, with 82% of them counted one time only. About 3.7% of the sample is held by the ten biggest clonotypes.

Comment on this clone: Its antigen is still unknown. There are no base qualities to consult, and no much larger clone falls within one base.

In this chain, TRBV18 is recombined with TRBJ2-2, with TRBD1 perhaps the D gene, on 5 matching bases. The starting material was CD4+ or CD8+ T cells sorted from blood, obtained in a trial of the OX40 agonist ivuxolimab. This sequence originates from an adult with an advanced solid tumor such as melanoma, head and neck, liver or kidney cancer. In nucleotide form, the sequence is TGTGCCAGCTCACCGCAGGGATTCGCGAACACCGGGGAGCTGTTTTTT. It specifies CASSPQGFANTGELFF.